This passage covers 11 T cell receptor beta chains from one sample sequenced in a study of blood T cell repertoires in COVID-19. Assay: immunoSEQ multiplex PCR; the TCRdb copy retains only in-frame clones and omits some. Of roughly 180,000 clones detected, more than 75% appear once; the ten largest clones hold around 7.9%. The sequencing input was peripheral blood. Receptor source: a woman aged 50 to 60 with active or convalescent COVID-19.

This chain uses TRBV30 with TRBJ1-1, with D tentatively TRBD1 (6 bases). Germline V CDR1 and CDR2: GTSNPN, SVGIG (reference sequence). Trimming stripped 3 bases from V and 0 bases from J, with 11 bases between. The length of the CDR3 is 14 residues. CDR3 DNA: TGTGCCTGGAGCATCGGACAGATGAACACTGAAGCTTTCTTT. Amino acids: CAWSIGQMNTEAFF.

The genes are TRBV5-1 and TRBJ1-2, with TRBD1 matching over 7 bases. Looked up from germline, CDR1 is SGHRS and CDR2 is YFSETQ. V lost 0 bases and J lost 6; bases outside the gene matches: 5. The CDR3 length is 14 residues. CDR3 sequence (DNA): TGCGCCAGCAGCTTGGCGGGACAGCGAAATGGCTACACCTTC. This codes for CASSLAGQRNGYTF.

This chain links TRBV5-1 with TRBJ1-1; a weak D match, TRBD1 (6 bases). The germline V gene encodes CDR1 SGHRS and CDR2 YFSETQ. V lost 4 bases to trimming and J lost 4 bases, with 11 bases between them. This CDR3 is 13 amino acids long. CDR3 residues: CASSEQGSTEAFF. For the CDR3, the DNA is TGCGCCAGCAGCGAGCAGGGGTCCACTGAAGCTTTCTTT.

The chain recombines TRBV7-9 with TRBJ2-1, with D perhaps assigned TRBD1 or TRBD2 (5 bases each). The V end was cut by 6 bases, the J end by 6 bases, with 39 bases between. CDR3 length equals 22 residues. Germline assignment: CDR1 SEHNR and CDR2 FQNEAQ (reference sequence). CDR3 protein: CASRRGLEVMRISNEHRNEQFF. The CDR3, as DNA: TGTGCCAGCAGGAGGGGCCTGGAGGTAATGAGAATAAGCAATGAGCATCGCAATGAGCAGTTCTTC.

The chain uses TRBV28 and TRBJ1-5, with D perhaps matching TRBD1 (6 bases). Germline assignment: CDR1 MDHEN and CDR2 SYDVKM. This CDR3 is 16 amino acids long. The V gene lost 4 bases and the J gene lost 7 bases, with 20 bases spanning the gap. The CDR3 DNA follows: TGTGCCAGCAGTTCCGGACAGAGGGATGGACTGCAGCCCCAGCATTTT. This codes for CASSSGQRDGLQPQHF.

CDR3 nucleotide sequence: TGTGCCAGCAGCCACCCGGGACTAGCGGGGGGGCGGGGCACCGGGGAGCTGTTTTTT. This encodes CASSHPGLAGGRGTGELFF. The chain uses TRBV4-2 and TRBJ2-2; 16 nucleotides agree with TRBD2. This CDR3 has 19 amino acids. Trimming removed 3 bases from V and 4 bases from J; junction bases left unmatched: 8. CDR1 is LGHNA and CDR2 is YNFKEQ in the germline V gene.

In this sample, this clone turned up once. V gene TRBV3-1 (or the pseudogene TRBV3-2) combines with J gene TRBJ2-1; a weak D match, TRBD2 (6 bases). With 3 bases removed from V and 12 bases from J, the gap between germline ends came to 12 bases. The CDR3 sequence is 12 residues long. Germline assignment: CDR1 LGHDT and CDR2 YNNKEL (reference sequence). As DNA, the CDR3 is TGTGCCAGCAGCCACGGGACTGCAACGCAGTTCTTC. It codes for CASSHGTATQFF.

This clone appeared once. CDR3 DNA: TGTGCCAGCTCACGGGGACAGCTTACCACCTACGAGCAGTACTTC. Translated: CASSRGQLTTYEQYF. The chain carries TRBV18 and TRBJ2-7; 7 nucleotides match TRBD1. J lost 2 bases, V lost 4 bases, and 8 bases had no gene match. The V gene's germline CDR1 is KGHSH and CDR2 LQKENI. There are 15 residues in the CDR3.

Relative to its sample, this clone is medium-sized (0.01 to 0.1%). CDR3: CAWSVHHSLWDRGLEQYF. DNA of the CDR3: TGTGCCTGGAGTGTACATCACTCTCTTTGGGACAGGGGGCTCGAGCAGTACTTC. The chain links TRBV30 to TRBJ2-7, with 12 bases fitting TRBD1. There are 18 residues in the CDR3. Looked up from germline, CDR1 is GTSNPN and CDR2 is SVGIG (reference sequence). Germline trimming cut 0 bases from V and 6 bases from J; bases unmatched to any gene: 15.

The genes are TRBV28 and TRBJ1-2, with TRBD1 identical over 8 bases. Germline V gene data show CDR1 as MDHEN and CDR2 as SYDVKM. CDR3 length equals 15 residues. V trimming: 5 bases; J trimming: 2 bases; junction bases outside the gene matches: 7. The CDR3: CASSPGQGGNYGYTF. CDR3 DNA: TGTGCCAGCAGTCCCGGACAGGGAGGCAACTATGGCTACACCTTC.

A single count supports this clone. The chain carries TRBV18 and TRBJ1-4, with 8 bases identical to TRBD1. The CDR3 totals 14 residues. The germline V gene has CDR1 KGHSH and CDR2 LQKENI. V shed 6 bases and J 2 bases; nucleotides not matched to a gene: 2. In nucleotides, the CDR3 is TGTGCCAGCTCGCACAGGGGGACTAATGAAAAACTGTTTTTT. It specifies CASSHRGTNEKLFF.